This T cell receptor beta chain was sequenced in a study of Ad26.COV2.S vaccination and SARS-CoV-2 variants. Overall study: Intramuscular Ad26.COV2.S doses were given once or twice, 56 days apart. Study results and limitations: Total T cell responses, in the TCR breadth and depth analyses, may have been underestimated. Vaccinated and placebo-treated recipients had similar non-spike TCR breadth.

Profiling relied on immunoSEQ multiplex PCR, and the TCRdb table lists in-frame clones only, not all of them. The profile shows a few hundred thousand clones, about nine tenths of them singletons. This CDR3 region has 11 residues. The germline CDR1 and CDR2 sequences are MNHEY and SVGEGT. V was shortened by 5 bases and J by 4 bases, with 6 bases between the two germline ends. Points on this clone: Its cognate antigen is unknown.

Documented treatment: around 19 received Ad26.COV2.S at low or high dose, single or two shots; several received placebo; per-sample allocation not given. Sampling was done on day 63 after the first vaccine or placebo injection. Boston provided a donor who was an adult aged 18-55 years. V is TRBV6-2 or TRBV6-3 and J is TRBJ2-7; D gene uncertain. This specimen was peripheral blood, taken in a trial of Ad26.COV2.S vaccine versus placebo. The sequence derives from a person aged 18 to 65 who received the Ad26.COV2.S COVID-19 vaccine or a placebo. The CDR3 loop is CASSRIYEQYF. In DNA form, the CDR3 reads TGTGCCAGCAGTCGGATTTACGAGCAGTACTTC.